This TCR beta chain was obtained from a study of shared clonotypes between healthy human individuals. Generated by immunoSEQ multiplex PCR, the TCRdb table keeps only in-frame clones and is missing some. This sample has about 710,000 clones; about two thirds occur once, and the top ten carry approximately 2%. Germline assignment: CDR1 SEHNR and CDR2 FQNEAQ (reference sequence). V was clipped by 4 bases and J by 6 bases, with 15 bases between them. The CDR3 is 15 residues long. General study findings and limits: Measured sharing among donors was expected to vary with sequencing depth.

Remarks on this clone: Its antigen is not identified.

This clonotype was obtained from a woman in her twenties or thirties in good health. V usage is TRBV7-9 and J usage is TRBJ1-4; tentative D call: TRBD1 (6 bases). The sequencing input was memory CD4+ T cells sorted from blood. Subset here: CD45RA-negative fraction. Here the CDR3 DNA reads TGTGCCAGCAGCTCCACAGGGATGGTGTATGAAAAACTGTTTTTT. Its translation: CASSSTGMVYEKLFF.